This is a list of T cell receptor beta chains from one sample in a study of monozygotic twins with inflammatory bowel disease. TCRdb reanalyzed the 5' RACE reads, giving one entry per CDR3 protein sequence and no DNA. The sample table includes some 160,000 distinct CDR3 sequences. The sample consisted of blood. Receptor source: a human donor with ulcerative colitis or Crohn's disease, or a healthy co-twin of an affected twin (not recorded which). Each CDR3 is given with its conserved first and last residue. The size field is filled for only some rows; it gives once, few, many or a size class.

>NA|TRBJ1-4|TRBV6-5
CASSYLRAQGGEKLFF
>NA|TRBJ1-2|TRBV3-1
CASSQVRTSALPNYGYTF
>NA|TRBJ1-5|TRBV6-5
CASRLSITTWGNQPQHF
>NA|TRBJ2-7|TRBV20-1
CSARLPQGELYEQYF
>NA|TRBJ2-1|TRBV7-3
CASSFQSPAVYNEQFF
>NA|TRBJ1-1|TRBV18
CASSPLMDRGGTEAFF
>NA|TRBJ2-1|TRBV6-1
CASSQTLAGEYEQFF
>NA|TRBJ1-4|TRBV2
CASTRLSETGLKLFF
>NA|TRBJ2-5|TRBV7-2
CASSFDGLVQETQYF
>NA|TRBJ1-2|TRBV20-1
CSTLPRGSGYTF
>medium-sized|TRBJ1-4|TRBV4-3
CASTKRGFGEKLFF
>NA|TRBJ1-4|TRBV7-8
CASSLEAGPNEKLFF
>NA|TRBJ2-3|TRBV29-1
CSVGLVGDTQYF
>NA|TRBJ1-5|TRBV12-3/TRBV12-4
CASSDRFRGSNQPQHF
>NA|TRBJ1-1|TRBV6-1
CASSGREKTEAFF